This TCR beta chain was obtained from a study of identical twins. A universal primer site arose from template switching, and cDNA bore unique molecular identifiers. TCRdb fed the 5' RACE reads into MiXCR, producing one record per CDR3 protein. The sample carries about 720,000 distinct CDR3 sequences, 8.6% recorded once. This clonotype came up a few times. Its specificity is not known. Study observations and caveats: High-abundance cord blood beta clonotypes had fewer insertions; memory repertoires showed none. Invariant MAIT and iNKT cells may have partly biased zero-insertion analyses.

With no exceptions, donors were healthy Caucasians. The data were also submitted as part of a second study, on yellow fever vaccine responses in identical twins.

This receptor was obtained from a woman aged 18-30 years in good health. Sequencing was carried out using PBMCs.

The DNA of the CDR3 is TGTGCCAGTAGTATGGGAGACACCAATCAGCCCCAGCATTTT. It yields the protein CASSMGDTNQPQHF. The rearrangement links TRBV19 to TRBJ1-5, with no clear D. This CDR3 contains 14 residues. Germline-derived CDR1 and CDR2 are LNHDA and SQIVND (reference sequence). V gave up 3 bases and J gave up 3 bases, with 9 bases separating them.